Included here is one T cell receptor (beta chain) sequence, with context. Trimming took 0 bases from V and 4 from J; bases not matched to a gene: 3. The CDR3 spans 15 residues. Germline V gene sequence: CDR1 SGHRS, CDR2 YFSETQ. Profiled with immunoSEQ multiplex PCR; TCRdb holds only in-frame clones, not every one. Of 70,000 to 100,000 clones in the sample, around 93% are singletons; the top ten hold roughly 2.2%. This sample stems from a study of T cell changes during pregnancy in multiple sclerosis. This TCR was sampled from a female donor with multiple sclerosis, enrolled in a pregnancy study. The specimen comprised peripheral blood, sampled in the third trimester of pregnancy. The V gene is TRBV5-1, the J gene TRBJ2-7; 11 positions match TRBD2. The CDR3, as DNA: TGCGCCAGCAGCTTGGCCCTAGCGGGGGGATACGAGCAGTACTTC. Protein sequence: CASSLALAGGYEQYF.